This T cell receptor (beta chain) was recovered during a study of tumor-infiltrating lymphocytes in localized non-small cell lung cancer (dated by TCRdb to about 2021). In terms of the full investigation: Patients whose samples were collected after neoadjuvant chemotherapy, as well as both smokers and never-smokers and several histologies, were included in the cohort. In total, the ICON cohort consisted of over a hundred surgical patients with localized non-small cell lung cancer who had their tumors resected. Each patient contributed resected tumor tissue and uninvolved lung tissue from the same patient, described as non-adjacent to the tumor. A total of around 58 patients were part of the paired comparison of immunoSEQ T-cell fraction between tumor and uninvolved lung. Flow cytometry, multiplex immunofluorescence, RNA-seq, exome sequencing and proteomics were applied to the same patients as TCR sequencing, which was one of several integrated assays. Summary of the overall study and its limitations: Consistent with immunofluorescence CD3 counts, TCRbeta sequencing supported greater T cell infiltration in tumors than in uninvolved lung tissue. No difference in TCR-derived T-cell fraction was observed between the flow cytometry-defined immunotypes IM1 (good prognosis) and IM2 (poor prognosis). Because different assays used different pieces of the same tissue, technical variation could not be distinguished from intratumor heterogeneity. Assay coverage differed among patients according to how much tissue was available, so only a subset of the cohort had TCR sequencing. Recurrence-free survival showed no association with tumor T-cell fraction from TCR sequencing (p = 0.61).

Patient enrollment in ICON started in 2016, and the final patient was enrolled in the second half of 2018. From a subcohort of 76 patients, fresh tumor and matched uninvolved tissue were collected for in-depth immune analyses, including TCR sequencing. TCR sequencing was performed on DNA isolated from bulk tissue, without cell sorting. Here V drops 5 bases and J drops 7 bases, and the junction holds 6 bases not matched to any gene. The germline V gene encodes CDR1 SGHNT and CDR2 YENEEA. Spanning cysteine to phenylalanine, the CDR3 consists of 14 amino acids. CDR3 DNA is the only sequence kept; it has 42 bases, read in frame from the first base. The immunoSEQ assay used for TCR sequencing gave the T-cell fraction in both tumor and uninvolved lung tissue. The published analysis was carried out like this. To analyze survival, patients were divided into a high T-cell fraction group (upper tertile) and a low T-cell fraction group (lower two tertiles), and the two groups were compared using a log-rank test. A signed-rank test was used to test paired tumor versus uninvolved lung differences in T-cell fraction. Entries here come from immuneACCESS through TCRdb and include only in-frame sequences with V and J called. Some clones fail to appear in such tables; in the studies checked, an unresolved V gene covers under half of the shortfall, and the cause of the remainder is unknown. Clonal size and the V and J genes are those of that table, whereas D and trimming came from the DNA. The sample data list about 16,000 clones, and around 41% of these were observed just once. The ten largest make up 15% to 20% of the sample.

This clone was seen only a few times. Its antigen remains undetermined. Nothing much larger sits one base from this clone, and base qualities are not available. Specimen: lung tumor tissue. The rearrangement combines TRBV11-3 with TRBJ1-4, and 8 junction bases match TRBD1. This receptor was identified in a human donor with non-small cell lung cancer. The CDR3 reads as follows: CASSLGQGIEKLFF. The DNA reads as follows: TGTGCCAGCAGCCTAGGACAGGGTATTGAAAAACTGTTTTTT. This CDR3, with the reference TRBV11-3 and TRBJ1-4 proteins standing in past its ends, gives the full variable domain EAGVVQSPRYKIIEKKQPVAFWCNPISGHNTLYWYLQNLGQGPELLIRYENEEAVDDSQLPKDRFSAERLKGVDSTLKIQPAELGDSAVYLCASSLGQGIEKLFFGSGTQLSVL.